The source of this TCR beta chain is a study of spatial heterogeneity in lung cancer. Study at large: The cohort: some 73 early-stage, untreated non-small cell lung cancer patients.

This clonotype was recorded at least ten times. The V gene's germline CDR1 is SNHLY and CDR2 FYNNEI. The CDR3 is made up of 14 amino acids. Trimming cost V 6 bases and J 2 bases, with 11 bases left between them. Each CDR3 protein gets one entry after TCRdb re-called the 5' RACE reads with MiXCR. Here the sample spans more than 30,000 distinct CDR3 sequences, about 9.4% being singletons. The time point here: blood at routine non-recurrence follow-up after resection. Tumor, nontumor lung or frozen PBMC supplied whole RNA, sequenced without sorting. The source material was PBMCs, sampled at follow-up. The clonotype comes from a female donor with early-stage non-small cell lung cancer. This chain connects TRBV2 to TRBJ1-5; D uncertain. The CDR3 region has the DNA TGTGCCAGCAGGGATCTCAAGGGCAATCAGCCCCAGCATTTT. It codes for CASRDLKGNQPQHF. The full variable domain, in which reference TRBV2 and TRBJ1-5 provide the parts outside the CDR3, is EPEVTQTPSHQVTQMGQEVILRCVPISNHLYFYWYRQILGQKVEFLVSFYNNEISEKSEIFDDQFSVERPDGSNFTLKIRSTKLEDSAMYFCASRDLKGNQPQHFGDGTRLSIL.